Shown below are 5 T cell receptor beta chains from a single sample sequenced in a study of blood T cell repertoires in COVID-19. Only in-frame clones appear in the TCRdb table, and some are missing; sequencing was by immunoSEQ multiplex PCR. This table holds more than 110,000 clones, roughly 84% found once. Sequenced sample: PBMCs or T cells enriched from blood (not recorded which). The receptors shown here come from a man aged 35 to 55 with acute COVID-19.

The CDR3 DNA sequence: TGCGCCAGCAGCTTGATCACAACCCTAGCGGGAGGGTCTCAAGAGACCCAGTACTTC. Translating gives CASSLITTLAGGSQETQYF. The chain has TRBV5-1 and TRBJ2-5, with 12 bases that match TRBD2. From germline, CDR1 is SGHRS and CDR2 YFSETQ. With 1 base clipped from V and 2 bases from J, the junction kept 12 bases outside the gene matches. The CDR3 spans 19 residues.

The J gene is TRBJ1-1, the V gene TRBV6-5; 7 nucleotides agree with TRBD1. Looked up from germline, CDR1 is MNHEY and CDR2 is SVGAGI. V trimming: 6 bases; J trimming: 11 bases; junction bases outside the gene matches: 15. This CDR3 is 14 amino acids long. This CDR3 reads CASRPDRLLGTAFF. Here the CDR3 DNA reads TGTGCCAGCAGACCGGACAGGCTCCTCGGCACTGCTTTCTTT.

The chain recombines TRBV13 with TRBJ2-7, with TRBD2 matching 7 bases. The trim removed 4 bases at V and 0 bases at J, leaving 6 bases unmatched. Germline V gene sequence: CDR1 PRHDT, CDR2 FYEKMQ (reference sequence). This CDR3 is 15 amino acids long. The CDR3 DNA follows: TGTGCCAGCAGCTCCCACGGGACTACCTCCTACGAGCAGTACTTC. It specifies CASSSHGTTSYEQYF.

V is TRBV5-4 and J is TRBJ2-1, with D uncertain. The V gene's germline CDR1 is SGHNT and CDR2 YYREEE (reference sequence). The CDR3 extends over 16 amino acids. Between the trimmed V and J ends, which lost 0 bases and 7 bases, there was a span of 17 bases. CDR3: CASSLAPLEAINEQFF. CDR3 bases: TGTGCCAGCAGCTTGGCGCCTCTCGAGGCAATAAATGAGCAGTTCTTC.

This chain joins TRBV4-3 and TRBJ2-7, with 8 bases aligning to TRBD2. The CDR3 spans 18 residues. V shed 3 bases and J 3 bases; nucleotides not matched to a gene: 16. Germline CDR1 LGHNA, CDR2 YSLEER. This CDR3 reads CASSQGIKSGTSFYEQYF. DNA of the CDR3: TGCGCCAGCAGCCAGGGAATCAAAAGCGGGACTAGTTTCTACGAGCAGTACTTC.